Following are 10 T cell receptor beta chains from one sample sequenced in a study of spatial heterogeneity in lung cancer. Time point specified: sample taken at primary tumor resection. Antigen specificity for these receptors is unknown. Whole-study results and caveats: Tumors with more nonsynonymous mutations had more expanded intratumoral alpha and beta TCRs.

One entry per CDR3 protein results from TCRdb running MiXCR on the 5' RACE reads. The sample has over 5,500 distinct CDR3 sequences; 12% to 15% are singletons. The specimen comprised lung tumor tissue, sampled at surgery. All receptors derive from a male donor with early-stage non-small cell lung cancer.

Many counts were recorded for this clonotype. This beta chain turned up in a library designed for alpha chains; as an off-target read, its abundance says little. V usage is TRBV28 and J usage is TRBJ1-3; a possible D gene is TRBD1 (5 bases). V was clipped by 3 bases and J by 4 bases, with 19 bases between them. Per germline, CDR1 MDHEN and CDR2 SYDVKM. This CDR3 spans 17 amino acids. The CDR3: CASSFSSGPRGGNTIYF. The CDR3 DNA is TGTGCCAGCAGTTTTTCCTCGGGGCCACGGGGGGGAAACACCATATATTTT.

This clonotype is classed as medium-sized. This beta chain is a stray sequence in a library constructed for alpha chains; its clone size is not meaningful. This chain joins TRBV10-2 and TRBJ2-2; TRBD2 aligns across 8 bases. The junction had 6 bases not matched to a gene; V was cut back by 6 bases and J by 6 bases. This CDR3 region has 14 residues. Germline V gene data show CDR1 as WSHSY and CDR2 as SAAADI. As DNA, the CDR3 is TGCGCCAGCAGGCCGGGACTAGGGGCCGGGGAGCTGTTTTTT. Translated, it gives CASRPGLGAGELFF.

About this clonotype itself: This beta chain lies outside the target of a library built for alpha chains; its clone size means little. CDR3: CASKQAGFQPQHF. The CDR3 DNA sequence: TGTGCCAGCAAGCAGGCAGGGTTTCAGCCCCAGCATTTT. This chain links TRBV28 with TRBJ1-5; perhaps TRBD1 as D (5 bases). The V and J ends lost 7 bases and 6 bases respectively, with 13 bases between them. The CDR3 runs 13 residues. CDR1 is MDHEN, CDR2 SYDVKM, per germline.

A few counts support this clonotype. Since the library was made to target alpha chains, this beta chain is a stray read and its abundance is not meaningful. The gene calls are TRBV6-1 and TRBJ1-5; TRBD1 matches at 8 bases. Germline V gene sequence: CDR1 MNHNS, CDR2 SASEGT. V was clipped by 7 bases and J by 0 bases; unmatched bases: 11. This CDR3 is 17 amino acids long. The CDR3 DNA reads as TGTGCCAGCAAAATACAGGGGGGGACTTATAGCAATCAGCCCCAGCATTTT. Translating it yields CASKIQGGTYSNQPQHF.

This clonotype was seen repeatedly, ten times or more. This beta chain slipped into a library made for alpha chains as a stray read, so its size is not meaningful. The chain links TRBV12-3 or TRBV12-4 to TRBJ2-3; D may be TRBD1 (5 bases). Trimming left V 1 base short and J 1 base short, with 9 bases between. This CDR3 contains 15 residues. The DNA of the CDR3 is TGTGCCAGCAGTTTAGTTCAAGGGGGCACAGATACGCAGTATTTT. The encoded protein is CASSLVQGGTDTQYF.

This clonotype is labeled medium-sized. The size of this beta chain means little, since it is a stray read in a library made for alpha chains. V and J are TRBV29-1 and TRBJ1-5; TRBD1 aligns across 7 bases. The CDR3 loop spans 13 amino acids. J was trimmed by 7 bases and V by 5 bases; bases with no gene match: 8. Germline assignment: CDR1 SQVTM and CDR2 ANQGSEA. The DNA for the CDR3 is TGCAGCGTTCAGACAGGGCTAGAGCAGCCCCAGCATTTT. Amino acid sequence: CSVQTGLEQPQHF. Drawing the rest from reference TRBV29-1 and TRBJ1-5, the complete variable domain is SAVISQKPSRDICQRGTSLTIQCQVDSQVTMMFWYRQQPGQSLTLIATANQGSEATYESGFVIDKFPISRPNLTFSTLTVSNMSPEDSSIYLCSVQTGLEQPQHFGDGTRLSIL.

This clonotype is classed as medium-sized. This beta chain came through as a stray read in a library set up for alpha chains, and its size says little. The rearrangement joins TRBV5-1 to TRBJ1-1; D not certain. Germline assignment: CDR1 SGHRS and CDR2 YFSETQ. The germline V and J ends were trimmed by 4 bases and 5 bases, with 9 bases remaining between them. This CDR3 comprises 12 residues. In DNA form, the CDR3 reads TGCGCCAGCAGCCCCATTGGGACTGAAGCTTTCTTT. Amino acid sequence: CASSPIGTEAFF.

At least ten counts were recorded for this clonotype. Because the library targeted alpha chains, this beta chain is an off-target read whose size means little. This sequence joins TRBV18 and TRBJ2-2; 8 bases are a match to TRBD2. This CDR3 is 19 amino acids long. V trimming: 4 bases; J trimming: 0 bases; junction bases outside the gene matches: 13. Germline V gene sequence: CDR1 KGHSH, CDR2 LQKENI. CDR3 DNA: TGTGCCAGCTCACGAACCGGGCTTAGCGGGGTTGCGAACACCGGGGAGCTGTTTTTT. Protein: CASSRTGLSGVANTGELFF.

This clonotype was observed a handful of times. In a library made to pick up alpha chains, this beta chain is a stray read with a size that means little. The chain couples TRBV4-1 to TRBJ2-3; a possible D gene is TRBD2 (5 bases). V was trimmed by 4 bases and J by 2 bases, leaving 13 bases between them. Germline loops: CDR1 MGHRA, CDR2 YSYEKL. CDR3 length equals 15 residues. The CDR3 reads CASSLGPADTDTQYF. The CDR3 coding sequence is TGCGCCAGCAGCCTCGGACCAGCGGACACAGATACGCAGTATTTT.

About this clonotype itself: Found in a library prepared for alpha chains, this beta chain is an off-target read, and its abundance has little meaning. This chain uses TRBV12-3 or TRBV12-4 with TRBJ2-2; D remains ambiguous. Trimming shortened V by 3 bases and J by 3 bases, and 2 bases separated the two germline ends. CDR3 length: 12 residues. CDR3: CASSFHTGELFF. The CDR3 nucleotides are TGTGCCAGCAGTTTCCACACCGGGGAGCTGTTTTTT.